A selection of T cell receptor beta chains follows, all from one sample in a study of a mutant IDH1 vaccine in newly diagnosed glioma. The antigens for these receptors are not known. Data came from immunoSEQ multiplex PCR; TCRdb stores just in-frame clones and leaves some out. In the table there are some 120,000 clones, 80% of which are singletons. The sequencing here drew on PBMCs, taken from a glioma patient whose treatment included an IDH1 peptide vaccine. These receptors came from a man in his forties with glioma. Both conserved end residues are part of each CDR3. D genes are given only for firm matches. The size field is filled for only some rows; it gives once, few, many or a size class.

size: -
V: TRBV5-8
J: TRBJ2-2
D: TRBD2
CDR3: CASSRTSGGSGELFF
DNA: TGTGCCAGCAGCCGGACTAGCGGGGGTTCCGGGGAGCTGTTTTTT

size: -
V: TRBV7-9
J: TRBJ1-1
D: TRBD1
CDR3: CASSPGTGRMNTEAFF
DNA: TGTGCCAGCAGCCCCGGGACAGGCAGGATGAACACTGAAGCTTTCTTT

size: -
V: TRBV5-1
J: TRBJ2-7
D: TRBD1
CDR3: CASSWDRTSYEQYF
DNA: TGCGCCAGCAGCTGGGACAGGACTTCCTACGAGCAGTACTTC

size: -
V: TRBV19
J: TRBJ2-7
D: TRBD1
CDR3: CASSPAGGGLREQYF
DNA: TGTGCCAGTAGTCCCGCAGGGGGCGGGTTAAGGGAGCAGTACTTC

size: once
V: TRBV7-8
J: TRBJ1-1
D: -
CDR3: CASSVSLNTEAFF
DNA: TGTGCCAGCAGCGTGTCTCTCAACACTGAAGCTTTCTTT

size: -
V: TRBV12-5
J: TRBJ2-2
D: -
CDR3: CASGEFTGELFF
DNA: TGTGCTAGCGGGGAGTTCACCGGGGAGCTGTTTTTT

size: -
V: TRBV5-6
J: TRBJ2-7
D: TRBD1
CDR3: CASSPRTGQGYEQYF
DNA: TGTGCCAGCAGCCCCAGGACAGGTCAAGGTTACGAGCAGTACTTC

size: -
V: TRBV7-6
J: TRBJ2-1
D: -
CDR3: CASSNPSGGVSYNEQFF
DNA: TGTGCCAGCAGCAACCCCTCCGGGGGAGTGTCCTACAATGAGCAGTTCTTC

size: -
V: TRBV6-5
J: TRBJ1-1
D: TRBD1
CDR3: CASSRQGANFEAFF
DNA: TGTGCCAGCAGTCGACAGGGGGCGAATTTCGAAGCTTTCTTT

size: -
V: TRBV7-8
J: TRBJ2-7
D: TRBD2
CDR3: CASSSGASSFYEQYF
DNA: TGTGCCAGCAGCAGCGGGGCGTCAAGCTTCTACGAGCAGTACTTC

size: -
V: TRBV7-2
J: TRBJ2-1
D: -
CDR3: CASILEGGQFF
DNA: TGTGCCAGCATCCTCGAGGGAGGGCAGTTCTTC

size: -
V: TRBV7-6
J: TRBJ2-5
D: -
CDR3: CASSLADGQTQYF
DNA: TGTGCCAGCAGCTTAGCGGACGGACAGACCCAGTACTTC

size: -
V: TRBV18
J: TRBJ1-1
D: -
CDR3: CASSPLTLMNTEAFF
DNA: TGTGCCAGCTCACCCCTGACATTGATGAACACTGAAGCTTTCTTT

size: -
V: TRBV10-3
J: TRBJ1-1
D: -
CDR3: CAMRTVGNFGAEAFF
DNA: TGTGCCATGCGGACAGTCGGAAACTTCGGGGCTGAAGCTTTCTTT

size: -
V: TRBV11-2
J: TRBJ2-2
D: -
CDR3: CASSPQRENTGELFF
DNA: TGTGCCAGCAGCCCCCAACGGGAGAACACCGGGGAGCTGTTTTTT

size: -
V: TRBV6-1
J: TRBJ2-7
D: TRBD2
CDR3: CASTHLAGLEQYF
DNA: TGTGCCAGCACTCATCTAGCGGGGCTCGAGCAGTACTTC

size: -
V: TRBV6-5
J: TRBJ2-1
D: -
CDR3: CASSYEDRTNNEQFF
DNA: TGTGCCAGCAGTTATGAAGACAGGACCAACAATGAGCAGTTCTTC

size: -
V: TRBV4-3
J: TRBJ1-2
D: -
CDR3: CASSPDRVNYGYTF
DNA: TGCGCCAGCAGCCCGGACAGAGTGAACTATGGCTACACCTTC

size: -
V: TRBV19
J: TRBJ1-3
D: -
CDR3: CASSMGRKSSGNTIYF
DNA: TGTGCCAGTAGTATGGGGAGGAAAAGCTCTGGAAACACCATATATTTT

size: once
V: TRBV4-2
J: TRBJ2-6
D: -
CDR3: CASSQSETAYSGANVLTF
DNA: TGTGCCAGCAGCCAATCCGAGACTGCGTACTCTGGGGCCAACGTCCTGACTTTC

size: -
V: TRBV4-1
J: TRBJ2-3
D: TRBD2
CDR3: CASKTAGGVTDTQYF
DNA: TGCGCCAGCAAAACCGCGGGGGGAGTGACAGATACGCAGTATTTT

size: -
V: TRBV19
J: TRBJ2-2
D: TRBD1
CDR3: CASGTGGAAGELFF
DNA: TGTGCCAGTGGTACAGGGGGCGCGGCCGGGGAGCTGTTTTTT

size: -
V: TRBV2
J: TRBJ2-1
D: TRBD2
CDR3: CFSSGSWDNEQFF
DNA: TGTTTCTCTAGCGGGAGCTGGGACAATGAGCAGTTCTTC

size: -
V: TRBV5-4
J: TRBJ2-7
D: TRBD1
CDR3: CASSQGQGRTYEQYF
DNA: TGTGCCAGCAGCCAAGGACAGGGGCGCACGTACGAGCAGTACTTC

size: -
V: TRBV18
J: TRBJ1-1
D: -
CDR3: CASSHGQRTEAFF
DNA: TGTGCCAGCTCACACGGACAGAGGACTGAAGCTTTCTTT

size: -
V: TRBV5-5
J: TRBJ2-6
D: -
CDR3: CASSFYSGANVLTF
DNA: TGTGCCAGCAGCTTTTACTCTGGGGCCAACGTCCTGACTTTC

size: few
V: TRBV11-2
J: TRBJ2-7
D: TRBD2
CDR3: CASSLVGSGGGYEQYF
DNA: TGTGCCAGCAGCTTAGTTGGTAGCGGGGGCGGATACGAGCAGTACTTC

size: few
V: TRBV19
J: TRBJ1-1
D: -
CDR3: CASSFRVNTEAFF
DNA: TGTGCCAGTAGCTTCAGGGTGAACACTGAAGCTTTCTTT

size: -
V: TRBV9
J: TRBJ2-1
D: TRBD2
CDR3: CASSPSGRDNEQFF
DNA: TGTGCCAGCAGCCCTAGCGGGAGGGACAATGAGCAGTTCTTC

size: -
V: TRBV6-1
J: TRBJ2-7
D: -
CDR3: CASSPGTASDEQYF
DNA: TGTGCCAGCAGTCCCGGGACTGCCTCGGACGAGCAGTACTTC

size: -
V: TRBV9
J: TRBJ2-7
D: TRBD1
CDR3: CASSGGQGYEQYF
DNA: TGTGCCAGCAGCGGAGGACAGGGCTACGAGCAGTACTTC

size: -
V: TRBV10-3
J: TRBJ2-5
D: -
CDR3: CATRWKETQYF
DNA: TGTGCCACCCGGTGGAAAGAGACCCAGTACTTC

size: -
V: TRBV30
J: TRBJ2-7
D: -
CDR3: CAWSPSWNGEQYF
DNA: TGTGCCTGGAGTCCCTCCTGGAATGGCGAGCAGTACTTC

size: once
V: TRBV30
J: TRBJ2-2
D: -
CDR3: CAWAQGRTGELFF
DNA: TGTGCCTGGGCTCAGGGGAGGACCGGGGAGCTGTTTTTT

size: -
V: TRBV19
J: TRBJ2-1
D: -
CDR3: CASSIGRDRKGNEQFF
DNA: TGTGCCAGTAGTATAGGCCGGGACCGAAAGGGGAATGAGCAGTTCTTC

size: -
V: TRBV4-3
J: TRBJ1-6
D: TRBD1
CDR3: CASSQDNRGGSPLHF
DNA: TGCGCCAGCAGCCAAGATAACAGGGGAGGTTCACCCCTCCACTTT

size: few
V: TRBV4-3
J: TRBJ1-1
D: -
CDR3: CASSQTTANTEAFF
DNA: TGCGCCAGCAGCCAGACGACAGCGAACACTGAAGCTTTCTTT

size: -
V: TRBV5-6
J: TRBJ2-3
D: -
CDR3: CASLGDSRVTDTQYF
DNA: TGTGCCAGCCTTGGGGACTCACGTGTCACAGATACGCAGTATTTT

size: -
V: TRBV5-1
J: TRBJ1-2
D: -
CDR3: CASSQSGQRGYGYTF
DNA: TGCGCCAGCAGCCAGTCCGGACAGCGGGGGTATGGCTACACCTTC

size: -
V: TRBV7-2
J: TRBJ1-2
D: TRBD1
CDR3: CASSSRDRGYQNYGYTF
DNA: TGTGCCAGCAGCTCCCGGGACAGGGGGTATCAGAACTATGGCTACACCTTC

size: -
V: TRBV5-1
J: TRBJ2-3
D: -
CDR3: CASSLAGALRFTDTQYF
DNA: TGCGCCAGCAGCTTGGCCGGGGCACTTAGGTTCACAGATACGCAGTATTTT

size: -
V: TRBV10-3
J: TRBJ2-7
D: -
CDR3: CAISGTDYEQYF
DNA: TGTGCCATCAGCGGGACCGACTACGAGCAGTACTTC

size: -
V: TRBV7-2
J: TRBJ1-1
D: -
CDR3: CASSRGYSNTEAFF
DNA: TGTGCCAGCAGTAGGGGATACTCGAACACTGAAGCTTTCTTT

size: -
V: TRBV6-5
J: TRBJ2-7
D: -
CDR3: CASSYGPSSYEQYF
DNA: TGTGCCAGCAGTTACGGTCCTAGCTCCTACGAGCAGTACTTC

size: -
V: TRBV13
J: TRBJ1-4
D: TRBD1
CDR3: CASSPSGGGEKLFF
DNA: TGTGCCAGCAGCCCATCAGGGGGCGGTGAAAAACTGTTTTTT

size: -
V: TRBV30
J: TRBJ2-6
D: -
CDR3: CAWSVFGRGSDSGANVLTF
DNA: TGTGCCTGGAGTGTGTTTGGCAGGGGAAGTGACTCTGGGGCCAACGTCCTGACTTTC

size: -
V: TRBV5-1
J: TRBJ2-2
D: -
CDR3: CASSLEGGPGELFF
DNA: TGCGCCAGCAGCTTGGAGGGCGGGCCCGGGGAGCTGTTTTTT

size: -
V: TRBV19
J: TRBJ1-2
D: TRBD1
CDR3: CASSITGGSGYTF
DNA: TGTGCCAGTAGTATCACAGGGGGCTCTGGCTACACCTTC

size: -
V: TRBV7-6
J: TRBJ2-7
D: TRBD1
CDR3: CASSLDDRDYEQYF
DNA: TGTGCCAGCAGCTTGGACGACAGGGACTACGAGCAGTACTTC

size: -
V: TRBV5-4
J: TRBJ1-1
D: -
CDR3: CASSLVLNTEAFF
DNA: TGTGCCAGCAGCTTGGTGTTGAACACTGAAGCTTTCTTT

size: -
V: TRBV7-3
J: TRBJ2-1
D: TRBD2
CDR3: CASSAKTGGEQFF
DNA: TGTGCCAGCAGCGCCAAGACGGGGGGTGAGCAGTTCTTC

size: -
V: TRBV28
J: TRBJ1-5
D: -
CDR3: CASSLGPSNQPQHF
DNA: TGTGCCAGCAGTTTAGGACCTAGCAATCAGCCCCAGCATTTT

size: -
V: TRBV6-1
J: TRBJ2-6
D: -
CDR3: CASRTTGSGANVLTF
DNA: TGTGCCAGCAGAACAACAGGGTCTGGGGCCAACGTCCTGACTTTC

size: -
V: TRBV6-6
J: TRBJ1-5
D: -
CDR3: CASRPVGNQPQHF
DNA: TGTGCCAGCAGGCCGGTAGGCAATCAGCCCCAGCATTTT

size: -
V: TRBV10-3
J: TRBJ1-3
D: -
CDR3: CAIKDSSGNTIYF
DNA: TGTGCCATCAAAGACAGCTCTGGAAACACCATATATTTT

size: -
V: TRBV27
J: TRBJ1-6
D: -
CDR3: CASSLRRRDRRDSPLHF
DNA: TGTGCCAGCAGCCTACGACGGCGAGACAGGCGGGATTCACCCCTCCACTTT